Shown below are 6 T cell receptor beta chains from a single sample sequenced in a study of blood T cell repertoires in COVID-19. Generated by immunoSEQ multiplex PCR, the TCRdb table keeps only in-frame clones and is missing some. Of about 86,000 clones listed, roughly 80% are singletons. What was sequenced was peripheral blood. All receptors derive from a man over 45 with acute or convalescent COVID-19.

This chain links TRBV11-1 with TRBJ2-7; TRBD1 matches at 8 bases. The CDR3 has 16 amino acids. Germline CDR1 and CDR2: SGHAT and FQDESV (reference sequence). V was clipped by 5 bases and J by 5 bases; unmatched bases: 14. CDR3 sequence reads: CASSVSEGTGFHEQYF. The CDR3 nucleotides are TGTGCCAGCAGCGTATCTGAAGGGACAGGTTTCCACGAGCAGTACTTC.

This chain uses TRBV5-1 with TRBJ1-2; 9 bases are shared with TRBD1. Germline V gene sequence: CDR1 SGHRS, CDR2 YFSETQ. Trimming took 4 bases from V and 7 from J; bases not matched to a gene: 11. The CDR3 runs 15 residues. CDR3 loop: CASSIQQGAPGGYTF. The CDR3 nucleotides read TGCGCCAGCAGCATCCAACAGGGGGCGCCTGGTGGCTACACCTTC.

The chain couples TRBV5-1 to TRBJ2-1; D is possibly TRBD2 (5 bases). The V end lost 4 bases, the J end lost 5 bases, and 19 bases lay between the germline ends. The CDR3 covers 16 residues. Germline V gene sequence: CDR1 SGHRS, CDR2 YFSETQ. CDR3 nucleotides: TGCGCCAGCAGCCCCCTCACAGCGGCCCATAACAATGAGCAGTTCTTC. It is translated as CASSPLTAAHNNEQFF.

The chain combines TRBV28 with TRBJ2-1; D remains unclear. Germline V CDR1 and CDR2: MDHEN, SYDVKM. Trimming shortened V by 1 base and J by 6 bases, and 7 bases separated the two germline ends. The CDR3 length is 13 residues. The CDR3 sequence is CASSLLTVNEQFF. CDR3 in DNA: TGTGCCAGCAGTTTATTAACGGTCAATGAGCAGTTCTTC.

The rearrangement links TRBV5-1 to TRBJ2-7; 7 positions agree with TRBD2. The CDR3 spans 15 residues. Germline V CDR1 and CDR2: SGHRS, YFSETQ. V trimming: 0 bases; J trimming: 2 bases; junction bases outside the gene matches: 5. The CDR3 is CASSLATSIAYEQYF. The CDR3, as DNA: TGCGCCAGCAGCTTGGCGACTAGCATCGCCTACGAGCAGTACTTC.

The chain uses TRBV6-6 and TRBJ2-7; D ambiguous. CDR3 length equals 15 residues. V lost 2 bases to trimming and J lost 5 bases, with 16 bases between them. Germline assignment: CDR1 MNHNY and CDR2 SVGAGI (reference sequence). The CDR3 nucleotides are TGTGCCAGCAGTTACAAAGAGGTAGGCAGAGACGAGCAGTACTTC. Amino acids: CASSYKEVGRDEQYF.